Listed below are T cell receptor beta chains from one sample, sequenced in a study of cytomegalovirus exposure and HLA in healthy donors. Produced via immunoSEQ multiplex PCR; TCRdb's table is partial and in-frame only. This sample's clone table lists roughly 110,000 clones. Sequenced: PBMCs. The receptors shown here come from a man aged 35-49 years in good health and CMV-seropositive. Each CDR3 is given with its conserved first and last residue. D genes are given only for firm matches.

J,D,V,CDR3,DNA
TRBJ1-5,TRBD1,TRBV5-1,CASSLTGQGGNQPQHF,TGCGCCAGCAGCTTGACGGGACAGGGTGGCAATCAGCCCCAGCATTTT
TRBJ1-1,.,TRBV15,CATSRGTDSPKTEAFF,TGTGCCACCAGCCGAGGGACCGACAGTCCTAAGACTGAAGCTTTCTTT
TRBJ2-1,.,TRBV11-2,CASSLVPRDTSYNEQFF,TGTGCCAGCAGCTTAGTCCCACGGGACACCTCATACAATGAGCAGTTCTTC
TRBJ2-3,TRBD2,TRBV7-8,CASSSGLAGVSDTQYF,TGTGCCAGCAGCTCCGGACTAGCGGGAGTGTCAGATACGCAGTATTTT
TRBJ1-3,.,TRBV27,CASSLYPSSGNTIYF,TGTGCCAGCAGTTTATACCCGAGCTCTGGAAACACCATATATTTT
TRBJ1-1,.,TRBV6-5,CASRRTAAEAFF,TGTGCCAGCAGGCGGACAGCGGCTGAAGCTTTCTTT
TRBJ2-3,TRBD2,TRBV29-1,CSLTGGSTDTQYF,TGCAGCTTGACGGGGGGAAGCACAGATACGCAGTATTTT
TRBJ2-7,TRBD2,TRBV5-1,CASSTWTSGIGSYEQYF,TGCGCCAGCAGCACCTGGACTAGCGGGATCGGCTCCTACGAGCAGTACTTC
TRBJ2-5,.,TRBV7-6,CASSVSQETQYF,TGTGCCAGCAGCGTTTCGCAAGAGACCCAGTACTTC
TRBJ2-3,TRBD1,TRBV11-2,CASSLFRGRGTDTQYF,TGTGCCAGCAGCCTCTTCAGGGGGCGAGGCACAGATACGCAGTATTTT
TRBJ1-6,.,TRBV27,CASRLDSGNSPLHF,TGTGCCAGCAGACTGGACAGTGGTAATTCACCCCTCCACTTT
TRBJ2-5,.,TRBV30,CASITSGETQYF,TGTGCCTCGATCACCTCGGGGGAGACCCAGTACTTC
TRBJ2-1,TRBD2,TRBV7-3,CASSPTSGRYNEQFF,TGTGCCAGCAGCCCCACTAGCGGGAGGTACAATGAGCAGTTCTTC
TRBJ2-3,.,TRBV6-1,CASKGAVTDTQYF,TGTGCCAGCAAAGGGGCGGTCACAGATACGCAGTATTTT
TRBJ1-2,.,TRBV5-4,CASSEIAGLGGYTF,TGTGCCAGCAGCGAGATAGCAGGGTTGGGTGGCTACACCTTC
TRBJ2-7,.,TRBV28,CASRRTVSYEQYF,TGTGCCAGCAGGAGGACAGTCTCCTACGAGCAGTACTTC
TRBJ2-2,.,TRBV5-5,CASRHPKVAENTGELFF,TGTGCCAGCAGGCACCCAAAGGTCGCGGAGAACACCGGGGAGCTGTTTTTT
TRBJ2-1,.,TRBV7-6,CASSLRGYNEQFF,TGTGCCAGCAGCTTAAGGGGCTACAATGAGCAGTTCTTC
TRBJ2-1,TRBD2,TRBV25-1,CASMGLAGIQFF,TGTGCCAGCATGGGACTAGCGGGTATTCAGTTCTTC
TRBJ1-1,.,TRBV6-5,CASSPGQYMNTEAFF,TGTGCCAGCAGCCCCGGACAATACATGAACACTGAAGCTTTCTTT
TRBJ2-7,TRBD2,TRBV4-2,CASSQATSGTMRQYF,TGTGCCAGCAGCCAAGCAACTAGCGGGACAATGCGGCAGTACTTC
TRBJ2-1,.,TRBV7-8,CASSFSRTALFYNEQFF,TGTGCCAGCAGCTTTTCAAGGACAGCACTCTTCTACAATGAGCAGTTCTTC
TRBJ2-7,.,TRBV7-9,CASSPRGFEQYF,TGTGCCAGCAGCCCAAGGGGGTTCGAGCAGTACTTC
TRBJ2-5,TRBD2,TRBV7-2,CASSLDDSGFQETQYF,TGTGCCAGCAGCTTAGACGATAGCGGGTTTCAAGAGACCCAGTACTTC
TRBJ2-5,TRBD2,TRBV7-3,CASSPGGVLETQYF,TGTGCCAGCAGCCCGGGGGGGGTCTTGGAGACCCAGTACTTC
TRBJ2-7,TRBD1,TRBV7-2,CASSSGTGANEQYF,TGTGCCAGCAGCTCAGGGACAGGGGCAAACGAGCAGTACTTC
TRBJ2-4,TRBD2,TRBV7-8,CASSAKGGLAGLWAKNIQYF,TGTGCCAGCAGCGCCAAAGGGGGACTAGCGGGCCTTTGGGCCAAAAACATTCAGTACTTC
TRBJ2-7,.,TRBV19,CASSITDYRRGYEQYF,TGTGCCAGTAGTATAACTGACTATCGCCGGGGGTACGAGCAGTACTTC
TRBJ2-2,.,TRBV9,CASSVGFTGNTGELFF,TGTGCCAGCAGCGTAGGATTCACAGGGAACACCGGGGAGCTGTTTTTT
TRBJ1-1,.,TRBV7-2,CASSLGRGPENTETFF,TGTGCCAGCAGCTTAGGTCGTGGGCCCGAGAACACTGAAACTTTCTTT
TRBJ2-2,TRBD1,TRBV28,CASSPRTGTGELFF,TGTGCCAGCAGTCCTAGGACAGGGACCGGGGAGCTGTTTTTT
TRBJ2-2,.,TRBV19,CASSIVRGGELFF,TGTGCCAGTAGTATAGTACGGGGCGGGGAGCTGTTTTTT
TRBJ2-6,.,TRBV5-6,CASSLAMTGANVLTF,TGTGCCAGCAGCTTGGCTATGACTGGGGCCAACGTCCTGACTTTC
TRBJ2-7,.,TRBV14,CASSVNYEQYF,TGTGCCAGCAGCGTAAATTACGAGCAGTACTTC
TRBJ2-5,TRBD2,TRBV5-5,CASSLDGGRNPETQYF,TGTGCCAGCAGCTTGGACGGCGGGAGAAACCCAGAGACCCAGTACTTC
TRBJ2-7,TRBD1,TRBV15,CATGGQASYEQYF,TGTGCCACCGGGGGACAGGCTTCGTACGAGCAGTACTTC
TRBJ1-5,.,TRBV2,CASSDGGQPQHF,TGTGCCAGCAGTGACGGGGGTCAGCCCCAGCATTTT